The entry that follows covers one T cell receptor (delta chain) sequence. As yet, its antigen is unknown. The source of the sample is a study of Vδ1+ human thymocytes. Study results and limitations: Around 20% of thymic delta-chain sequences were Vdelta2, with few Vdelta3, unlike blood Vdelta1+ controls. Thymic TRG and TRD repertoires appeared highly polyclonal.

The ends lost 4 bases at V and 0 bases at J; junction bases unmatched: 24. Germline loops: CDR1 TSWWSYY, CDR2 QGS. The CDR3 sequence is 23 residues long. The template was reverse-transcribed extracted RNA. Multiplex PCR used pooled V-gene forward primers and a constant-region reverse primer to amplify CDR3s. TCRdb applied CATT to the multiplex PCR reads for clone calling. The sample contains about 25,000 delta-chain clones, roughly 6.7% of which appear only once. Alphabeta T cells were depleted, then CD3+ Vdelta1+ Vdelta2- thymocytes were FACS-sorted. Between about 96% and 99.6% of sorted thymocytes were Vdelta1+.

Input material: Vdelta1+ gamma-delta thymocytes from the thymus. Indicated subset: FACS-sorted CD3+ TCRalphabeta- TCRVdelta1+ TCRVdelta2- thymocytes. This sequence joins TRDV1 and TRDJ1, with TRDD3 matching 12 bases. Because TCRdb records no J gene, it was assigned here through a match of the DNA to germline. This TCR derives from a girl less than two years old who had congenital heart surgery. The CDR3 loop reads CALGVSLTSPDWGIPQYTDKLIF. CDR3 in DNA: TGTGCTCTTGGGGTCAGTCTAACGTCCCCCGACTGGGGGATACCCCAATACACCGATAAACTCATCTTT.